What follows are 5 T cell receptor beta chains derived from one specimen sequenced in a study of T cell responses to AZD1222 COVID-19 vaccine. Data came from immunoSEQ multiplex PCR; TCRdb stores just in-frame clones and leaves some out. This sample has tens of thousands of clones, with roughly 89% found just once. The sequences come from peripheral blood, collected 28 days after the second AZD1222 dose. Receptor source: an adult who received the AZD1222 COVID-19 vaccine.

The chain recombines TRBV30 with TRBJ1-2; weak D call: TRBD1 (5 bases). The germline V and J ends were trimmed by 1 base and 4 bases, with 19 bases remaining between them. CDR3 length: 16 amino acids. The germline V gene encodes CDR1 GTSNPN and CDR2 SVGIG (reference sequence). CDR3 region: CAWSGADMGLVYGYTF. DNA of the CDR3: TGTGCCTGGAGTGGGGCAGACATGGGGCTGGTCTATGGCTACACCTTC.

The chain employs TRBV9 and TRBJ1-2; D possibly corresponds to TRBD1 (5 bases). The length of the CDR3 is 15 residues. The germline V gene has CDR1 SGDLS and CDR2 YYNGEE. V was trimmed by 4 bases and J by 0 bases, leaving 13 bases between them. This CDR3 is CASSYRDDSNYGYTF. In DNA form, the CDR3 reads TGTGCCAGCAGCTACCGGGACGACTCTAACTATGGCTACACCTTC.

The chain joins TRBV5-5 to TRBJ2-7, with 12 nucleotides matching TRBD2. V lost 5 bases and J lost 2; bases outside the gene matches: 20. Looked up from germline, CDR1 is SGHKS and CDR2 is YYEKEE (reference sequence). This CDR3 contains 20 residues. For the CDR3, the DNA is TGTGCCAGCAGGACCACCCCACTCAGACTAGCGGGAGAGAGGACCTACGAGCAGTACGTC. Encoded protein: CASRTTPLRLAGERTYEQYV.

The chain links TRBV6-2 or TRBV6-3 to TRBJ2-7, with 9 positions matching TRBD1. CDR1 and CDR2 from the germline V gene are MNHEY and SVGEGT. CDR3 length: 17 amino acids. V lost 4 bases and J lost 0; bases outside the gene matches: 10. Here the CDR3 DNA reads TGTGCCAGCAGTTCACGACGGACAGGGGCGAGCTCCTACGAGCAGTACTTC. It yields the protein CASSSRRTGASSYEQYF.

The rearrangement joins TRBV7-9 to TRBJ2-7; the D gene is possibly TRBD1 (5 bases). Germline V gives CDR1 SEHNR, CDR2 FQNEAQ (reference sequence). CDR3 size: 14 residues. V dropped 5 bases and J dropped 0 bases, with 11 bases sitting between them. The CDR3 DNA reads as TGTGCCAGCAGCCCTGAAAGGGGCTCCTACGAGCAGTACGTC. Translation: CASSPERGSYEQYV.